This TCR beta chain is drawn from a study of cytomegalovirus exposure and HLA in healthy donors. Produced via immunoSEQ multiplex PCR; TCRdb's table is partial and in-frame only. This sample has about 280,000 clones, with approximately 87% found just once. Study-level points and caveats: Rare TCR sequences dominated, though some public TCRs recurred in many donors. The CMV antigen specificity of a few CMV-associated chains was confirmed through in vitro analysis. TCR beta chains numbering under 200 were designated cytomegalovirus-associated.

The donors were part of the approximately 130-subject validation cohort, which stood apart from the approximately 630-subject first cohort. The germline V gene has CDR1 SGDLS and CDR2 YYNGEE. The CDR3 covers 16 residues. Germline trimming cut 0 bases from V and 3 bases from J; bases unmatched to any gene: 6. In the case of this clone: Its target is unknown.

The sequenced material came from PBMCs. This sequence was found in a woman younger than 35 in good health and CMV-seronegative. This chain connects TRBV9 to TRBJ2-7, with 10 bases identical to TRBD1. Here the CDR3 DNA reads TGTGCCAGCAGCGTAGACTCCGGGACAGGGGTCTACGAGCAGTACTTC. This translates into CASSVDSGTGVYEQYF.